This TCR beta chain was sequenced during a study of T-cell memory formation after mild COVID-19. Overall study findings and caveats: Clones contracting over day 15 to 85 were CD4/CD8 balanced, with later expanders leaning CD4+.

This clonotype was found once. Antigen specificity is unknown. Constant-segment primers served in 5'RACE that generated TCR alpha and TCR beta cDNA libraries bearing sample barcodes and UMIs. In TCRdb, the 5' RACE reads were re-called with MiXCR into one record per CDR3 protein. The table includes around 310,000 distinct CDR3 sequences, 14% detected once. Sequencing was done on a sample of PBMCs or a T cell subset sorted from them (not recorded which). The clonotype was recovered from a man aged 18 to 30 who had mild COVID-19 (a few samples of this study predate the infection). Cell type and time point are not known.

The CDR3 reads CASSQRGHLNTEAFF. DNA for the CDR3: TGCGCCAGCAGCCAGAGGGGCCACCTGAACACTGAAGCTTTCTTT. This chain joins TRBV4-1 and TRBJ1-1; D might be TRBD1 (5 bases). Trimming stripped 3 bases from V and 0 bases from J, with 11 bases between. This CDR3 spans 15 amino acids. Germline assignment: CDR1 MGHRA and CDR2 YSYEKL.